Here is one TCR beta chain with its context. These data originate in a study of cytomegalovirus exposure and HLA in healthy donors. In the PCR, 60 Vbeta and 13 Jbeta primers were used. The repertoire was sequenced with immunoSEQ multiplex PCR; TCRdb's copy has only in-frame clones and lacks some. The data contain 95,000 to 150,000 clones, 81% of them singletons. CDR1 and CDR2 (germline): ENHRY, SYGVKD. The CDR3 is 13 amino acids. Deletions cut 6 bases from V and 3 bases from J, with 12 bases between. This sequence was found in a woman aged 40 to 50 in good health and CMV-seronegative. Sample: PBMCs. This chain links TRBV10-3 with TRBJ2-7; a weak D match, TRBD1 (6 bases). CDR3 protein: CAISRRDNYEQYF. DNA of the CDR3: TGTGCCATCAGCCGACGGGACAACTACGAGCAGTACTTC.